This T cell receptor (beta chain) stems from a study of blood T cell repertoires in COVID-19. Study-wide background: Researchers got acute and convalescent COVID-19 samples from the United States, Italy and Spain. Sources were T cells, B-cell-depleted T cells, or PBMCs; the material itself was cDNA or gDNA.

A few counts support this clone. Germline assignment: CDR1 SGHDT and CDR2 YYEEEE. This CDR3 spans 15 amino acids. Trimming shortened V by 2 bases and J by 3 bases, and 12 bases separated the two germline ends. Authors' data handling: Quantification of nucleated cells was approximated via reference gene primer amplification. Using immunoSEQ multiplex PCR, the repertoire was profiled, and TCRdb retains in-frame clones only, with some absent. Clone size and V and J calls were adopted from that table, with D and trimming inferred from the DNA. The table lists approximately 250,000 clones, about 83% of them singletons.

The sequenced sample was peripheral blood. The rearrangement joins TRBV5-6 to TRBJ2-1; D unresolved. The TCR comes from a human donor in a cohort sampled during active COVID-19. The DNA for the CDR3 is TGTGCCAGCAGCTTCGCAGGCCGTTTCTACAATGAGCAGTTCTTC. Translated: CASSFAGRFYNEQFF.